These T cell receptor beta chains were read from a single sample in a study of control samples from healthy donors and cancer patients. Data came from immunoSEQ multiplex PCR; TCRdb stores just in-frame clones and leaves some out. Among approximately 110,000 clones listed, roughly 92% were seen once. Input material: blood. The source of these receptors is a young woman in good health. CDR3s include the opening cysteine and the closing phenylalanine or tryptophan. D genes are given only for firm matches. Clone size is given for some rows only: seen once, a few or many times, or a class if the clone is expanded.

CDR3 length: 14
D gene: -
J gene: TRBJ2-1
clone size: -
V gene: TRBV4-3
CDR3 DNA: TGCGCCAGCAGCCAGGACCCACTTGGTGATGAGCAGTTCTTC
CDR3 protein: CASSQDPLGDEQFF

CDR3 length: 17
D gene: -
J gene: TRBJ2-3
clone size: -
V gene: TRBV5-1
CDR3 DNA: TGCGCCAGCAGCCAACTACTAGCCAGGGGCACCACAGATACGCAGTATTTT
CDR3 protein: CASSQLLARGTTDTQYF

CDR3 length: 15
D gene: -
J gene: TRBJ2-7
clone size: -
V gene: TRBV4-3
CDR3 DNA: TGCGCCAGCAGCCAAGATCCCAGGCTAACCTACGAGCAGTACTTC
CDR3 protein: CASSQDPRLTYEQYF

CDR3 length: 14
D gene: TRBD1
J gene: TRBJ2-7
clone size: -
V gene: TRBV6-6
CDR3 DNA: TGTGCCAGCAGGATCGACAGGGCCGCCTACGAGCAGTACTTC
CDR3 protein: CASRIDRAAYEQYF

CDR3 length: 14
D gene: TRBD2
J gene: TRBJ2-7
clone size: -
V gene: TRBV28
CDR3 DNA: TGTGCCAGCAGTTTTGGGCGGGGGGGCGGCGAGCAGTACTTC
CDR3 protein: CASSFGRGGGEQYF

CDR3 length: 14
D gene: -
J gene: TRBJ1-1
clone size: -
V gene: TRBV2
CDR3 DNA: TGTGCCAGCAGACCGGGGGAGCTGAACACTGAAGCTTTCTTT
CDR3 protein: CASRPGELNTEAFF

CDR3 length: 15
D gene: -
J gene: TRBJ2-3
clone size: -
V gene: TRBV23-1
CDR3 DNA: TGCGCCAGCAGTCAATCAGGAGACTGCACAGATACGCAGTATTTT
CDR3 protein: CASSQSGDCTDTQYF

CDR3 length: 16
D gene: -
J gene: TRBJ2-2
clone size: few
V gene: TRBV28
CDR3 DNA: TGTGCCAGCAGTTTTTCCGGTTTCACGAACACCGGGGAGCTGTTTTTT
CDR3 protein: CASSFSGFTNTGELFF

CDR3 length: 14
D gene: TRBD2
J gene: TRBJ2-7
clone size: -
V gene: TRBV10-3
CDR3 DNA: TGTGCCATCAGTGAGTCTGGGGGGGAGACCGAGCAGTACTTC
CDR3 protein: CAISESGGETEQYF

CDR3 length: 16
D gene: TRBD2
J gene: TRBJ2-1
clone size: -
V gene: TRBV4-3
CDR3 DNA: TGCGCCAGCAGCCAAGGGGGACTAGCTTTAAACAATGAGCAGTTCTTC
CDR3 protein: CASSQGGLALNNEQFF

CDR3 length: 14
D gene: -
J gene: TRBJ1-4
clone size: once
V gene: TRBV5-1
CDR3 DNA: TGCGCCAGCAGCTTGTGGGGGTTTAATGAAAAACTGTTTTTT
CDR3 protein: CASSLWGFNEKLFF

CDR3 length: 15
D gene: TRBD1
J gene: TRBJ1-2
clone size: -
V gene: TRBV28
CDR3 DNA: TGTGCCAGCAGTCTCCCCCCCGGACAGGGCTATGGCTACACCTTC
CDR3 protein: CASSLPPGQGYGYTF

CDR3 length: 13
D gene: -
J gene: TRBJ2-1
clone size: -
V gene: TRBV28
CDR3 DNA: TGTGCCAGCAGAGGCGATCCCCTAAATGAGCAGTTCTTC
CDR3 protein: CASRGDPLNEQFF

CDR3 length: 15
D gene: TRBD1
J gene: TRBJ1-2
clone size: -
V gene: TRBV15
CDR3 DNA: TGTGCCACCAGCAGAAGTCAGGGGGTAGGTGATGGCTACACCTTC
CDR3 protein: CATSRSQGVGDGYTF

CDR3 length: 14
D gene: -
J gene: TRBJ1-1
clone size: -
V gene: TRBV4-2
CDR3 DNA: TGTGCCAGCAGCCAAGATCTATTGAACACTGAAGCTTTCTTT
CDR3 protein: CASSQDLLNTEAFF

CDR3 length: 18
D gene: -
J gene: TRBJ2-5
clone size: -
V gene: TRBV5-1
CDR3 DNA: TGCGCCAGCAGCTTGGATGGAACCGTAAGGCGCGGGGAAGAGACCCAGTACTTC
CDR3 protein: CASSLDGTVRRGEETQYF

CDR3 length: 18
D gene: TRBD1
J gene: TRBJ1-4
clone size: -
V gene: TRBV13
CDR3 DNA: TGTGCCAGCAGCTCCGCCGGGACAGGCGACCGAGACAATGAAAAACTGTTTTTT
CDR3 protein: CASSSAGTGDRDNEKLFF

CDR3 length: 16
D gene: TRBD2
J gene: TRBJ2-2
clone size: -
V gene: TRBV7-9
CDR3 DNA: TGTGCCAGCAGCTTAGTCGCAGGGAGGGACACCGGGGAGCTGTTTTTT
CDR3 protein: CASSLVAGRDTGELFF

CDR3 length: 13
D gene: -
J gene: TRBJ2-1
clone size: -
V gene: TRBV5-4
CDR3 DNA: TGTGCCAGCAGCTTGGGACAGCGCAATGAGCAGTTCTTC
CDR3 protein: CASSLGQRNEQFF

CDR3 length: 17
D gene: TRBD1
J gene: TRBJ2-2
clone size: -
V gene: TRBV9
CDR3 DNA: TGTGCCAGCAGCGTACCTAGGACAGGGGGCGACACCGGGGAGCTGTTTTTT
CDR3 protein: CASSVPRTGGDTGELFF

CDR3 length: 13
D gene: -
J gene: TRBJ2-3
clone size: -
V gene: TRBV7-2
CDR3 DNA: TGTGCCAGCAGGGGTGGGAGGACAGATACGCAGTATTTT
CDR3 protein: CASRGGRTDTQYF

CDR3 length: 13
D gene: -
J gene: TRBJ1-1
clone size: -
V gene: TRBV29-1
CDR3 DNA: TGCAGCGTTACCTCGGGAATCAGCACTGAAGCTTTCTTT
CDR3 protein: CSVTSGISTEAFF

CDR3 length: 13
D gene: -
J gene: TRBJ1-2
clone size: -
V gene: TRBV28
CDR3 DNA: TGTGCCAGCAGGCGCCCACCTAACTATGGCTACACCTTC
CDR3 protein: CASRRPPNYGYTF

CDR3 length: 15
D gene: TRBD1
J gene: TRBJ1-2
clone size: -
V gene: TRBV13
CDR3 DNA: TGTGCCAGCAGACTAACCGGGACAGCGAACTATGGCTACACCTTC
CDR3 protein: CASRLTGTANYGYTF

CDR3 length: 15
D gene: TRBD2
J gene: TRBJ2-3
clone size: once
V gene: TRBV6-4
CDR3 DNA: TGTGCCAGCAGCGAGACACCGGGGGGGACAGATACGCAGTATTTT
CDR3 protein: CASSETPGGTDTQYF

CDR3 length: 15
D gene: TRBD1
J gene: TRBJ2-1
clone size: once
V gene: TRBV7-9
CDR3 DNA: TGTGCCAGCAGCTTCTTCCGGGACAGCGCCAATGAGCAGTTCTTC
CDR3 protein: CASSFFRDSANEQFF

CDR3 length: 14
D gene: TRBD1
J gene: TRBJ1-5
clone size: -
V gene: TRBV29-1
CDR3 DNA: TGCAGCGTTGATACAGGGGATCCCAATCAGCCCCAGCATTTT
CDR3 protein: CSVDTGDPNQPQHF